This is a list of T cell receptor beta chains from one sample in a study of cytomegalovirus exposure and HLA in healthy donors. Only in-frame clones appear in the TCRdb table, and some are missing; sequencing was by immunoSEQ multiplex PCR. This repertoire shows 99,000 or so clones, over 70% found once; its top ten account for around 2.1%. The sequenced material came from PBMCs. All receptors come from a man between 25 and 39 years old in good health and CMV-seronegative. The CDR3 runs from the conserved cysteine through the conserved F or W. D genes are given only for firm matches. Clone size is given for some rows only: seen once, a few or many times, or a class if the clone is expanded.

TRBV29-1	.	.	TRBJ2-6	CSVGGISTSGANVLTF	TGCAGCGTTGGGGGCATAAGCACCTCTGGGGCCAACGTCCTGACTTTC
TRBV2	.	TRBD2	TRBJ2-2	CASSETAGGAGELFF	TGTGCCAGCAGTGAGACAGCGGGAGGGGCCGGGGAGCTGTTTTTT
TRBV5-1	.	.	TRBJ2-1	CASSLRAGASDEQFF	TGCGCCAGCAGCTTACGAGCTGGAGCTAGCGATGAGCAGTTCTTC
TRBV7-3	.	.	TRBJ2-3	CASSLGPTAADTQYF	TGTGCCAGCAGCTTAGGTCCAACGGCGGCAGATACGCAGTATTTT
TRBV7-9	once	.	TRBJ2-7	CASSQEAGNEQYF	TGTGCCAGCAGCCAAGAAGCAGGAAACGAGCAGTACTTC
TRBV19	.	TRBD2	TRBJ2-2	CASSIDSLEAGANTGELFF	TGTGCCAGTAGTATAGATTCTCTGGAGGCGGGAGCGAACACCGGGGAGCTGTTTTTT
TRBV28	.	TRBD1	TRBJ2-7	CASSRAGMGTGSYEQYF	TGTGCCAGCAGTCGGGCGGGGATGGGGACAGGGAGTTACGAGCAGTACTTC
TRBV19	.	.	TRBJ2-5	CASSTGVRETQYF	TGTGCCAGTAGTACAGGGGTCCGAGAGACCCAGTACTTC
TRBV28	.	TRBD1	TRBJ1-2	CASSFGLRGQGEFDYGYTF	TGTGCCAGCAGTTTTGGTCTTAGGGGACAGGGAGAATTTGACTATGGCTACACCTTC
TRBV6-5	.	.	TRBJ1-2	CASSPFVGGYGYTF	TGTGCCAGCAGTCCTTTCGTAGGGGGTTATGGCTACACCTTC
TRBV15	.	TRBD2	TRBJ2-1	CATSKGGLAGVREQFF	TGTGCCACCAGCAAGGGGGGGCTAGCGGGGGTCAGGGAGCAGTTCTTC
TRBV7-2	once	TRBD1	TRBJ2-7	CASSPLEGTGAPYEQYF	TGTGCCAGCAGCCCCTTAGAGGGGACAGGGGCCCCCTACGAGCAGTACTTC
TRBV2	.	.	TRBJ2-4	CASSERRAKNIQYF	TGTGCCAGCAGTGAACGTAGAGCCAAAAACATTCAGTACTTC
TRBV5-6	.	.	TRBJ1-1	CASSLKVASNTEAFF	TGTGCCAGCAGCTTAAAGGTAGCATCGAACACTGAAGCTTTCTTT
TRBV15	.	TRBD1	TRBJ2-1	CATDDRGRVYNEQFF	TGTGCCACCGATGACAGGGGGCGCGTCTACAATGAGCAGTTCTTC
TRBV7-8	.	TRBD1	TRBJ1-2	CASSLALDRVYGYTF	TGTGCCAGCAGCTTAGCGCTGGACAGGGTCTATGGCTACACCTTC
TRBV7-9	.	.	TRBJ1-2	CASSPGFAYGYTF	TGTGCCAGCAGCCCAGGGTTCGCGTATGGCTACACCTTC
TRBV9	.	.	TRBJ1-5	CASSVSGQANQPQHF	TGTGCCAGCAGCGTGAGCGGGCAGGCCAATCAGCCCCAGCATTTT
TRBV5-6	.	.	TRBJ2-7	CASSLRGIAYEQSF	TGTGCCAGCAGCTTGAGGGGGATTGCCTACGAGCAGTCCTTC
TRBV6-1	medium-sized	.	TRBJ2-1	CAGGAQGLNEQFF	TGTGCCGGAGGGGCACAGGGACTAAATGAGCAGTTCTTC
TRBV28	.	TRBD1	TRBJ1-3	CASSPGQAGNTIYF	TGTGCCAGCAGCCCCGGACAGGCCGGAAACACCATATATTTT
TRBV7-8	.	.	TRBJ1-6	CASSLGPGTPLHF	TGTGCCAGCAGCTTGGGGCCGGGCACACCCCTCCACTTT
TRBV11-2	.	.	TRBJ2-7	CASSPNTPGHRYF	TGTGCCAGCAGCCCGAACACCCCGGGACACAGGTACTTC
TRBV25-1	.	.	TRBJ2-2	CASRETGTNTGELFF	TGTGCCAGCAGAGAGACGGGTACTAACACCGGGGAGCTGTTTTTT
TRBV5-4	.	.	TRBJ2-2	CASSRGGDTGELFF	TGTGCCAGCAGCCGAGGAGGAGACACCGGGGAGCTGTTTTTT
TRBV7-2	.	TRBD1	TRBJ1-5	CASSLGVQGARQPQHF	TGTGCCAGCAGCTTAGGGGTACAGGGGGCTAGACAGCCCCAGCATTTT
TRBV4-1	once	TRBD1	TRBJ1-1	CASSFADRDLTEAFF	TGCGCCAGCAGCTTCGCCGACAGGGACCTTACTGAAGCTTTCTTT
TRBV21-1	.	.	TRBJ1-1	CASSKWGQLNTEAFF	TGTGCCAGCAGCAAATGGGGACAGTTGAACACTGAAGCTTTCTTT
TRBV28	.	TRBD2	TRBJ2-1	CASSLWTSGRNEQFF	TGTGCCAGCAGCCTGTGGACTAGCGGGAGGAATGAGCAGTTCTTC
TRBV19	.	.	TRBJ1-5	CASSITTSNQPQHF	TGTGCCAGTAGTATCACAACTAGCAATCAGCCCCAGCATTTT
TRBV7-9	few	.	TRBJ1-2	CASSPDRRYGRDGYTF	TGTGCCAGCAGCCCGGACAGAAGATACGGACGAGATGGCTACACCTTC
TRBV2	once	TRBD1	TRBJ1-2	CASSYVDRLNYGYTF	TGTGCCAGCAGTTACGTGGACAGGCTCAACTATGGCTACACCTTC
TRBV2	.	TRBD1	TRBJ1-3	CASRRGQSSGNTIYF	TGTGCCAGCAGGAGGGGACAGTCCTCTGGAAACACCATATATTTT
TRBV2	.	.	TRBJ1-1	CASTWTTGMNTEAFF	TGTGCCAGCACGTGGACGACAGGTATGAACACTGAAGCTTTCTTT
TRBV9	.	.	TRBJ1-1	CASSAYGAGSNTEAFF	TGTGCCAGCAGCGCCTATGGGGCAGGGTCAAACACTGAAGCTTTCTTT
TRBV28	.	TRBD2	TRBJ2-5	CASSTEPTSGRIRETQYF	TGTGCCAGCAGTACCGAGCCAACTAGCGGGAGGATTAGAGAGACCCAGTACTTC
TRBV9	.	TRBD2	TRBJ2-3	CASSVRGLAGSTDTQYF	TGTGCCAGCAGCGTACGGGGTCTAGCGGGAAGTACAGATACGCAGTATTTT
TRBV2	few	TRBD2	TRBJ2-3	CASSPLAASGTDTQYF	TGTGCCAGCAGCCCCCTAGCGGCTAGCGGCACAGATACGCAGTATTTT
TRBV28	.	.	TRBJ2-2	CASSLFSTGELFF	TGTGCCAGCAGTTTATTTAGCACCGGGGAGCTGTTTTTT
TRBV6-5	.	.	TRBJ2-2	CASSPKFNTGELFF	TGTGCCAGCAGTCCCAAATTTAACACCGGGGAGCTGTTTTTT
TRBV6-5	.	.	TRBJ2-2	CASSYSRRAELFF	TGTGCCAGCAGTTACTCGAGGCGAGCGGAGCTGTTTTTT
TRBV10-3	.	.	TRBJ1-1	CAISQTGNTEAFF	TGTGCCATCAGCCAGACAGGGAACACTGAAGCTTTCTTT
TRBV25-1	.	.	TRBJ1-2	CASSGRGRSGYTF	TGTGCCAGCAGTGGTCGGGGGAGGAGTGGCTACACCTTC
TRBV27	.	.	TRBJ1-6	CASRGTSYNSPLHF	TGTGCCAGCAGGGGGACATCTTATAATTCACCCCTCCACTTT
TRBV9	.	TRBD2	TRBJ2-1	CASSVEGTSGSGNEQFF	TGTGCCAGCAGCGTAGAGGGGACTAGCGGGAGTGGGAATGAGCAGTTCTTC
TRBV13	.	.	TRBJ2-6	CASSALGSQTGANVLTF	TGTGCCAGCAGCGCACTAGGTTCCCAAACTGGGGCCAACGTCCTGACTTTC
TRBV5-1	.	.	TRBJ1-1	CASREGTEAFF	TGCGCCAGCAGGGAGGGCACTGAAGCTTTCTTT
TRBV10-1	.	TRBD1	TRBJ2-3	CASSAGTGADTQYF	TGCGCCAGCAGTGCCGGGACAGGGGCAGATACGCAGTATTTT
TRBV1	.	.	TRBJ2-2	CTSPRTSGRLNTGELFF	TGCACCAGCCCCAGGACTAGCGGGAGGCTAAACACCGGGGAGCTGTTTTTT
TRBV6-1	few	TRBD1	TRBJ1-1	CASSEGTGRHTEAFF	TGTGCCAGCAGTGAGGGGACAGGGAGGCACACTGAAGCTTTCTTT
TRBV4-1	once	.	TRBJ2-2	CASSQEEGAETGELFF	TGCGCCAGCAGCCAAGAAGAAGGGGCGGAGACCGGGGAGCTGTTTTTT
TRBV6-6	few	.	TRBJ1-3	CASTSGGTIYF	TGTGCCAGCACCTCCGGGGGCACCATATATTTT
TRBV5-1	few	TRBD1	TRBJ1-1	CASSLGTGLSEAFF	TGCGCCAGCAGCTTAGGGACAGGGCTGTCTGAAGCTTTCTTT